This T cell receptor beta chain derives from a study of blood T cell repertoires in COVID-19. About the study: T cells, B-cell-depleted T cells, or PBMCs supplied cDNA or gDNA.

Assay: immunoSEQ multiplex PCR; the TCRdb copy retains only in-frame clones and omits some. The sample shows 250,000 to 400,000 clones, about 87% of them seen only once. V dropped 3 bases and J dropped 4; count of bases not matched to a gene: 2. The germline gives CDR1 KGHDR, CDR2 SFDVKD. This CDR3 is 15 amino acids long. This chain links TRBV24-1 with TRBJ2-1, with 10 bases aligning to TRBD1. Specimen: peripheral blood. The clonotype originates from a woman in her twenties or thirties with COVID-19, enrolled during active disease. CDR3 nucleotides: TGTGCCACCAGTGATGGGGACAGGGGATACAATGAGCAGTTCTTC. Translated, it gives CATSDGDRGYNEQFF.